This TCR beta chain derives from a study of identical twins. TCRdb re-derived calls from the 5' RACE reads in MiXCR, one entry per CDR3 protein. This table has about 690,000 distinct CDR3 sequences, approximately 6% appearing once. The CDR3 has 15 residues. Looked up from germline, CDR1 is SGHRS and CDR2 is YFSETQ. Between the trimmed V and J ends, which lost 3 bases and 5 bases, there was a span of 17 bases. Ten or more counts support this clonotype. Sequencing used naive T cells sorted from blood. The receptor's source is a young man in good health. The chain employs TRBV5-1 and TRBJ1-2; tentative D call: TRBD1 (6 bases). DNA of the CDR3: TGCGCCAGCAGCTACGGGGACACTCTGGCGTATGGCTACACCTTC. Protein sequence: CASSYGDTLAYGYTF.